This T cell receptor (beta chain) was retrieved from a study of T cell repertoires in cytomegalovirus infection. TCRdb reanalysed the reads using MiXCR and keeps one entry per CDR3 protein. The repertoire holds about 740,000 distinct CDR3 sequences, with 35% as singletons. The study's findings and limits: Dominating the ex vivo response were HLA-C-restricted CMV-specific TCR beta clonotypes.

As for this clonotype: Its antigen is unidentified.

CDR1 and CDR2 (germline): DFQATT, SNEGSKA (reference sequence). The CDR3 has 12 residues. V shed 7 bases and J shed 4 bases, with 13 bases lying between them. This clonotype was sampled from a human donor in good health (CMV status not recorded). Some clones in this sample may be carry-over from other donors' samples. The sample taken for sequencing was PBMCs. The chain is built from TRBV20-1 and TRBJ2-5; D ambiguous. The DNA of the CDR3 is TGCAGTGTACGGATGTGGGGAGAGACCCAGTACTTC. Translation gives CSVRMWGETQYF.